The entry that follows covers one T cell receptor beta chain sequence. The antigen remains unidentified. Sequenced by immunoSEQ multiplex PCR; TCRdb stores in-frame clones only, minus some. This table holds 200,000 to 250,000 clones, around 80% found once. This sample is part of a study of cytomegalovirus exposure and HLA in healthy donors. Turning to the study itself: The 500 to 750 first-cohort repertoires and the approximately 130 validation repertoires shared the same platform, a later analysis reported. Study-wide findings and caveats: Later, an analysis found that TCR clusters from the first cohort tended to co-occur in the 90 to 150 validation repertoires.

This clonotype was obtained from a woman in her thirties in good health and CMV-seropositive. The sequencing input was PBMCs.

The DNA of the CDR3 is TGTGCCAGCAGCGCTCTGCGGATCGGGGGGCGCGGGGATGAAAAACTGTTTTTT. It translates to CASSALRIGGRGDEKLFF. The V gene is TRBV27, the J gene TRBJ1-4; D may be TRBD1 (6 bases). The CDR3 consists of 18 residues. Germline assignment: CDR1 MNHEY and CDR2 SMNVEV (reference sequence). The V gene lost 6 bases and the J gene lost 6 bases, with 26 bases spanning the gap.